Listed below are T cell receptor beta chains from one sample, sequenced in a study of cytomegalovirus exposure and HLA in healthy donors. Using immunoSEQ multiplex PCR, the repertoire was profiled, and TCRdb retains in-frame clones only, with some absent. The sample holds tens of thousands of clones, 82% seen once. Sequencing was done on a sample of PBMCs. Every receptor here comes from a man aged 45-60 years in good health and CMV-seronegative. Both conserved end residues are trimmed from each CDR3. Clone size is stated in some rows and not others, as once, few, many or a class when expanded.

CDR3	V	J	size
ASSPGQGDSYEQY	TRBV19	TRBJ2-7	-
ASPGATDRGLSEAF	TRBV28	TRBJ1-1	-
ASSGADRAETQY	TRBV5-4	TRBJ2-5	-
ASSSGTTNTGELF	TRBV28	TRBJ2-2	-
ASSSRHGTGNDEQY	TRBV27	-	once
ASSPRQGADTEAF	TRBV18	TRBJ1-1	-
ASSLGTFYGYT	TRBV19	TRBJ1-2	-
ASSSLADLYEQY	TRBV19	TRBJ2-7	-
ASSRPREGATANTQY	TRBV28	TRBJ2-3	-
ASSYQAGVIDTQY	TRBV7-9	TRBJ2-3	-
ASRIRGRLPGANVLT	TRBV19	TRBJ2-6	-
ASSLDREETQY	TRBV7-3	TRBJ2-5	once
ASSGGTAGAGLFQETQY	TRBV5-4	TRBJ2-5	-
ASSSGQTSYEQY	TRBV28	TRBJ2-7	-
ASSVGGGLQETQY	TRBV9	TRBJ2-5	-
ASTRQGQKEGQF	TRBV5-1	TRBJ2-1	-
ASRPLGGNEKLF	TRBV19	TRBJ1-4	-
ASRGQGWETQY	TRBV5-6	TRBJ2-5	few
ASSSGGVNQPQH	TRBV28	TRBJ1-5	-
ASSELQGASYEQY	TRBV7-9	-	-
ASSQTGTGVYEQY	TRBV19	TRBJ2-7	-
ASSLASERERY	TRBV7-8	TRBJ2-7	-
ASSPPDRVTF	TRBV7-9	TRBJ1-1	-
ASSEGGRGSYEQY	TRBV2	TRBJ2-7	-
ASSPRTGGRDTQY	TRBV5-1	TRBJ2-3	-
ASRRERYDEQF	TRBV2	TRBJ2-1	-
ASSLYRVVDTQY	TRBV5-6	TRBJ2-3	-
ASSYGTGGETQY	TRBV5-1	TRBJ2-5	-
ASSLYSTGTEAL	TRBV4-3	TRBJ1-1	once
ASSQALQGGLSGNTIY	TRBV4-3	TRBJ1-3	once
ASSWGGDTEAF	TRBV5-1	TRBJ1-1	-
ASSYFGPAAEKLF	TRBV6-5	TRBJ1-4	-
ASSQGLRVYTDTQY	TRBV14	TRBJ2-3	-
ASSSRVDEQY	TRBV7-2	TRBJ2-7	-